This T cell receptor (beta chain) was retrieved from a study of T-cell reconstitution after alpha-beta-depleted transplantation in children. This clonotype is deemed medium-sized. A TCRbeta library incorporating unique molecular identifiers was prepared. TCRdb passed the PCR reads through MiXCR, listing each CDR3 protein once. The table includes some 200,000 distinct CDR3 sequences, about 6.4% detected once. This CDR3 is 12 amino acids long. V lost 6 bases and J 6 bases, leaving 11 bases between the germline ends. The specimen comprised PBMCs from the stem cell graft donor, sampled from the stem cell graft. V gene TRBV12-3 or TRBV12-4 combines with J gene TRBJ1-1; D possibly corresponds to TRBD1 (5 bases). This receptor was taken from a human donor who donated a stem cell graft to a child with Wiskott-Aldrich syndrome. The CDR3 sequence: CASSSQGAEAFF. Here the CDR3 DNA reads TGTGCCAGCAGCTCGCAGGGAGCTGAAGCTTTCTTT.